Within the sample, the clone carrying this TCR beta chain is medium-sized (0.01 to 0.1%). Both TRBC1 and TRBC2 were covered by a beta constant-region primer of two equimolar oligonucleotides. Nested alpha and beta constant-region primers with the SP2 primer drove four PCR rounds on ligated cDNA. TCRdb re-derived calls from the UMI-ligation and nested PCR reads in MiXCR, one entry per CDR3 protein. The table lists about 4,700 distinct CDR3 sequences, around 5% of them singletons, with around 26% in the top ten. The source of the sample is a study of naive and memory T cell subsets. This CDR3 has 12 residues. The J segment lost 12 bases and the V segment lost 3 bases, leaving 8 bases of the junction unmatched. Germline values: CDR1 DFQATT, CDR2 SNEGSKA (reference sequence).

The receptor comes from a human donor in good health. This rearrangement joins TRBV20-1 to TRBJ1-1; TRBD1 agrees at 9 bases. Sequencing input: effector memory CD8+ T cells from blood. Subset here: effector memory, CD45RA- CD27-. The CDR3 DNA reads as TGCAGTGCTAGTCCCGGGACAGGGCTTTCTTTCTTT. Protein: CSASPGTGLSFF.